A single sample gave rise to the 8 T cell receptor beta chains below, sequenced in a study of blood T cell repertoires in COVID-19. Here immunoSEQ multiplex PCR was the method, and the copy in TCRdb shows in-frame clones only, minus some. The sample has a few hundred thousand clones, about nine tenths seen once. The sequenced material came from peripheral blood. These receptors all stem from a young adult with COVID-19, enrolled during active disease.

The gene calls are TRBV7-2 and TRBJ1-4; 8 nucleotides agree with TRBD1. Germline V lookup: CDR1 SGHTA, CDR2 FQGNSA. With V trimmed by 5 bases and J by 7 bases, 9 bases remained unmatched. The CDR3 covers 15 residues. The DNA of the CDR3 is TGTGCCAGCAGCCTGGGGGACAGGATCCCTGAAAAACTGTTTTTT. Its translation is CASSLGDRIPEKLFF. The entire variable domain, with the rest obtained from reference TRBV7-2 and TRBJ1-4, is as follows: GAGVSQSPSNKVTEKGKDVELRCDPISGHTALYWYRQSLGQGLEFLIYFQGNSAPDKSGLPSDRFSAERTGGSVSTLTIQRTQQEDSAVYLCASSLGDRIPEKLFFGSGTQLSVL.

The genes are TRBV11-2 and TRBJ2-7; 16 bases align to TRBD2. This CDR3 has 18 amino acids. Germline lookup yields CDR1 SGHAT and CDR2 FQNNGV. The J segment lost 5 bases and the V segment lost 5 bases, leaving 12 bases of the junction unmatched. The CDR3 nucleotides are TGTGCCAGCAGCAATCCGGGACTAGCGGGAGGGCCCACCGACGAGCAGTACTTC. The encoded protein is CASSNPGLAGGPTDEQYF.

V gene TRBV6-5 combines with J gene TRBJ1-2; unclear D gene. The CDR3 has 13 amino acids. V was pared by 5 bases and J by 8 bases, with 15 bases between. The V gene's germline CDR1 is MNHEY and CDR2 SVGAGI. CDR3 bases: TGTGCCAGCAGTCTCGGGATCCGGATAGGCTACACCTTC. Encoded protein: CASSLGIRIGYTF.

In this sample, this clone turned up once. The chain employs TRBV11-3 and TRBJ2-2; 13 bases match TRBD2. Per germline, CDR1 SGHNT and CDR2 YENEEA. After removal of 5 bases from V and 1 base from J, the junction contained 10 bases not matched to a gene. The CDR3 totals 19 residues. The CDR3 sequence is CASSPTGLAGLQNTGELFF. The CDR3 DNA sequence: TGTGCCAGCAGCCCGACGGGACTAGCGGGGTTGCAGAACACCGGGGAGCTGTTTTTT.

J is TRBJ1-6 and V is TRBV9; unclear D gene. The V gene's germline CDR1 is SGDLS and CDR2 YYNGEE. The CDR3 runs 15 residues. Trimming took 0 bases from V and 7 from J, leaving 11 bases between them. The CDR3 DNA reads as TGTGCCAGCAGCGTAGACGGTTCGATCAATTCACCCCTCCACTTT. It translates to CASSVDGSINSPLHF. Based on the CDR3 plus reference TRBV9 and TRBJ1-6, the full variable domain is DSGVTQTPKHLITATGQRVTLRCSPRSGDLSVYWYQQSLDQGLQFLIQYYNGEERAKGNILERFSAQQFPDLHSELNLSSLELGDSALYFCASSVDGSINSPLHFGNGTRLTVT.

This rearrangement joins TRBV29-1 to TRBJ2-7; the match to TRBD1 covers 11 bases. Germline CDR1 and CDR2: SQVTM and ANQGSEA. The V and J ends lost 6 bases and 5 bases, in that order; junction bases with no gene match: 12. The CDR3 has 15 amino acids. The CDR3 nucleotides read TGCAGCGTGACCGACCCCCGGACAGGGGGCCACGAGCAGTACTTC. Protein product: CSVTDPRTGGHEQYF.

This chain uses TRBV7-2 with TRBJ2-7; TRBD2 aligns across 8 bases. Germline-derived CDR1 and CDR2 are SGHTA and FQGNSA. The CDR3 has 14 residues. V lost 8 bases to trimming and J lost 1 base; unmatched junction nucleotides: 7. The CDR3 sequence is CASGPTSGSYEQYF. CDR3 bases: TGTGCCAGCGGCCCTACTAGCGGATCCTACGAGCAGTACTTC.

The genes are TRBV10-3 and TRBJ1-1, with no clear D. Germline loops: CDR1 ENHRY, CDR2 SYGVKD. The CDR3 length is 12 residues. The V end was cut by 6 bases, the J end by 1 base, with 6 bases between. For the CDR3, the DNA is TGTGCCATCAGGAACTCGAACACTGAAGCTTTCTTT. Protein sequence: CAIRNSNTEAFF.